This paragraph covers one T cell receptor beta chain sequence. Authors' data handling: Researchers report that nucleated cell counts were estimated from reference gene primer amplification. Clones were read by immunoSEQ multiplex PCR, and TCRdb kept only the in-frame ones, dropping some. V and J calls and clone size follow that table, whereas D and trimming were derived from the DNA. The data contain under 250,000 clones, roughly 80% of them seen just once; the ten biggest clones take up approximately 8.7%. V dropped 3 bases and J dropped 5; count of bases not matched to a gene: 6. The CDR3 sequence is 15 residues long. Germline CDR1 SGHTA, CDR2 FQGNSA. The sample is drawn from a study of blood T cell repertoires in COVID-19. For the study at large: The study drew acute and convalescent COVID-19 samples from the United States, Italy and Spain. T cells, B-cell-depleted T cells, or PBMCs supplied cDNA or gDNA.

The origin of this receptor is a woman of 80 years or more with acute or convalescent COVID-19. Source material: peripheral blood. The V call is TRBV7-2, the J call TRBJ1-5, with 8 nucleotides matching TRBD1. Here the CDR3 DNA reads TGTGCCAGCAGCTTTGAACAGGGGGTAGATCAGCCCCAGCATTTT. The encoded protein is CASSFEQGVDQPQHF.